This T cell receptor beta chain was sequenced in a study of CD4 and CD8 cells across lung adenocarcinoma regions. Localized lung adenocarcinoma, a non-small cell lung cancer, affected the donors. V gave up 3 bases and J gave up 2 bases; unmatched junction bases: 3. The CDR3 sequence is 15 residues long. The germline gives CDR1 MGHRA, CDR2 YSYEKL. TCRdb independently ran MiXCR on the PCR reads; one entry per CDR3 protein. The top ten clones hold about 22% of a sample with 24,000 or so distinct CDR3 sequences, approximately 52% of them seen once. The origin of this receptor is a male donor with lung adenocarcinoma. The CD4 and CD8 labels of this study may be unreliable. The chain recombines TRBV4-1 with TRBJ2-1; 8 bases line up with TRBD1. Sequenced material: CD4+ T cells from the center of a lung tumor. CDR3 loop: CASSQGTGPYNEQFF. CDR3 nucleotides: TGCGCCAGCAGCCAGGGGACAGGTCCCTACAATGAGCAGTTCTTC.